A single sample gave rise to the 9 T cell receptor beta chains below, sequenced in a study of glioma-infiltrating T cells after dendritic cell vaccination. The method was immunoSEQ multiplex PCR; TCRdb's version includes in-frame clones alone and lacks a portion of them. The table records about 65,000 clones, roughly 86% of them present only once. As for time point: after dendritic cell vaccination, including at tumor progression/relapse. This specimen consisted of blood, obtained after dendritic cell vaccination. The receptors were gathered from a human donor with glioblastoma.

The genes are TRBV5-6 and TRBJ1-5; D gene unclear. V lost 1 base and J lost 1, with 15 bases in between. In germline, CDR1 is SGHDT, CDR2 YYEEEE. The CDR3 is 17 residues long. CDR3 protein: CASSLLEEHGSNQPQHF. The DNA of the CDR3 is TGTGCCAGCAGCTTGTTAGAGGAGCACGGAAGCAATCAGCCCCAGCATTTT.

The chain combines TRBV5-6 with TRBJ2-5, with D maybe TRBD2 (6 bases). CDR1 SGHDT and CDR2 YYEEEE come from the germline V gene. The CDR3 covers 14 residues. The V end was cut by 0 bases, the J end by 5 bases, with 11 bases between. The CDR3 loop is CASSLGGGSETQYF. The CDR3 region has the DNA TGTGCCAGCAGCTTGGGTGGGGGGTCGGAGACCCAGTACTTC. The variable domain in full, completed from reference TRBV5-6 and TRBJ2-5, reads DAGVTQSPTHLIKTRGQQVTLRCSPKSGHDTVSWYQQALGQGPQFIFQYYEEEERQRGNFPDRFSGHQFPNYSSELNVNALLLGDSALYLCASSLGGGSETQYFGPGTRLLVL.

The genes are TRBV10-1 and TRBJ1-4; weak D call: TRBD1 (6 bases). The CDR3 contains 13 residues. Trimming cost V 4 bases and J 7 bases, with 10 bases left between them. The germline V gene encodes CDR1 WNHNN and CDR2 SYGVQD (reference sequence). The CDR3 loop is CASSATGSEKLFF. Written as DNA, the CDR3 is TGCGCCAGCAGTGCGACAGGTAGTGAAAAACTGTTTTTT.

This chain connects TRBV5-1 to TRBJ2-3, with D possibly being TRBD2 (6 bases). The CDR3 spans 15 residues. The germline V gene has CDR1 SGHRS and CDR2 YFSETQ. V was shortened by 5 bases and J by 0 bases, with 13 bases between the two germline ends. The DNA for the CDR3 is TGCGCCAGCAGTATCACCGGGACTAGCACAGATACGCAGTATTTT. Translated, it gives CASSITGTSTDTQYF.

The chain couples TRBV4-2 to TRBJ1-2; unclear D gene. V gave up 1 base and J gave up 5 bases, with 14 bases separating them. The CDR3 loop spans 15 amino acids. Germline values: CDR1 LGHNA, CDR2 YNFKEQ. CDR3 nucleotide sequence: TGTGCCAGCAGCCAAGGGGGAGGGTCTGTTTATGGCTACACCTTC. Protein sequence: CASSQGGGSVYGYTF.

This sequence joins TRBV6-5 and TRBJ1-5; 8 bases are a match to TRBD1. There are 15 residues in the CDR3. Per the germline V gene, CDR1 is MNHEY and CDR2 is SVGAGI. V trimming: 6 bases; J trimming: 2 bases; junction bases outside the gene matches: 6. CDR3 bases: TGTGCCAGCAGAGCCCCGGGACAGGGCAATCAGCCCCAGCATTTT. This gives the protein CASRAPGQGNQPQHF.

This clone was seen a handful of times. This chain links TRBV5-1 with TRBJ2-5, with 10 bases matching TRBD2. The germline V gene encodes CDR1 SGHRS and CDR2 YFSETQ. J was trimmed by 2 bases and V by 6 bases; bases with no gene match: 7. This CDR3 has 15 residues. CDR3 DNA sequence: TGCGCCAGCAAGCCTAGCGGGGGACTACAAGAGACCCAGTACTTC. It specifies CASKPSGGLQETQYF.

The gene calls are TRBV18 and TRBJ2-7; 7 bases line up with TRBD2. After removal of 10 bases from V and 0 bases from J, the junction contained 3 bases not matched to a gene. The CDR3 length is 12 residues. Germline V gives CDR1 KGHSH, CDR2 LQKENI. The CDR3 DNA follows: TGTGCCACCCGGGGGGTCTCCTACGAGCAGTACTTC. Residues: CATRGVSYEQYF.

This rearrangement joins TRBV19 to TRBJ2-5; maybe TRBD1 (6 bases). The CDR3 covers 15 residues. The V and J ends lost 7 bases and 7 bases respectively, with 22 bases between them. Germline V gene data show CDR1 as LNHDA and CDR2 as SQIVND (reference sequence). The CDR3 DNA sequence: TGTGCCAGTACCCCGGACAGTATAACCATAGGGACCCAGTACTTC. Translating it yields CASTPDSITIGTQYF.